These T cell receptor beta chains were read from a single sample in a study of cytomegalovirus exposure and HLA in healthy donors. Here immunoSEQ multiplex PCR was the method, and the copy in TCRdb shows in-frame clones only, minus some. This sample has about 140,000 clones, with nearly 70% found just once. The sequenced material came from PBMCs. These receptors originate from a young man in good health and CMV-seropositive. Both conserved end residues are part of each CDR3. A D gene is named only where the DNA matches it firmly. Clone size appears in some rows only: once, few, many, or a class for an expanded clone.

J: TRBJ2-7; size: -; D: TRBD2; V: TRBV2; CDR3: CAGASGNYEQYF; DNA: TGTGCCGGAGCTAGCGGGAATTACGAGCAGTACTTC
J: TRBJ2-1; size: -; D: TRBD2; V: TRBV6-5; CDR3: CASSYTTGGDNEQFF; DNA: TGTGCCAGCAGTTACACAACGGGAGGCGACAATGAGCAGTTCTTC
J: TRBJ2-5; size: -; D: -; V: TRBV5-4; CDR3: CASSLVGGTQYF; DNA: TGTGCCAGCAGCTTGGTGGGGGGAACCCAGTACTTC
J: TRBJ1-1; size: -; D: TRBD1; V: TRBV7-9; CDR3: CASSLGLLQGAVQNTEAFF; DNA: TGTGCCAGCAGCTTAGGTCTTCTACAGGGGGCCGTTCAGAACACTGAAGCTTTCTTT
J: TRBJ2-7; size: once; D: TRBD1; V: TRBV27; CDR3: CASSRQGWEQYF; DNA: TGTGCCAGCAGCCGACAGGGGTGGGAGCAGTACTTC
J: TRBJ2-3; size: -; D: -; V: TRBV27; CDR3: CASSLVRPSRGDTQYF; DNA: TGTGCCAGCAGTTTAGTGAGGCCTTCGCGGGGAGATACGCAGTATTTT
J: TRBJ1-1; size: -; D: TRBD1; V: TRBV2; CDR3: CASVGTGITEAFF; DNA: TGTGCCAGCGTGGGGACAGGGATCACTGAAGCTTTCTTT
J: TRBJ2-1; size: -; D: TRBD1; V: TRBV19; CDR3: CASSIRGQGMNEQFF; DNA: TGTGCCAGTAGTATAAGGGGACAGGGTATGAATGAGCAGTTCTTC
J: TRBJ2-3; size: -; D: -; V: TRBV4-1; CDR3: CASSHPGGTDTQYF; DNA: TGCGCCAGCAGCCACCCGGGGGGCACAGATACGCAGTATTTT
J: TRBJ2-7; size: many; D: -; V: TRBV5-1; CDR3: CASSLEQGYDEQYF; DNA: TGCGCCAGCAGCTTGGAACAGGGCTACGACGAGCAGTACTTC
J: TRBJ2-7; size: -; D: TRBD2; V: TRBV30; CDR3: CAWKLAGAYEQYF; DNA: TGTGCCTGGAAGCTAGCGGGAGCCTACGAGCAGTACTTC
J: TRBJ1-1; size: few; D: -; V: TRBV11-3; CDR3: CASSPGGRGTEAFF; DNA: TGTGCCAGCAGCCCTGGAGGTAGGGGGACAGAAGCTTTCTTT
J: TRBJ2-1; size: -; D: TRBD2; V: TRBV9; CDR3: CASSVSASGLRHEQFF; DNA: TGTGCCAGCAGCGTCTCCGCTAGCGGTCTACGCCATGAGCAGTTCTTC
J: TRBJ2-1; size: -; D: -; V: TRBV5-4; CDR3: CASSPGQNEQFF; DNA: TGTGCCAGCAGCCCAGGACAGAATGAGCAGTTCTTC
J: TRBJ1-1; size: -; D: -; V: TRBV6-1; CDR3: CATSNAEAFF; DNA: TGTGCCACTAGTAACGCTGAAGCTTTCTTT
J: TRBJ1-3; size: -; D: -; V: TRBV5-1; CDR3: CASSLAGAHSGNTIYF; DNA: TGCGCCAGCAGCTTGGCAGGGGCCCACTCTGGAAACACCATATATTTT
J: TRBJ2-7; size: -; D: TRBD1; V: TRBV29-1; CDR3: CSVLTGDRAPYEQYF; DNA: TGCAGCGTTCTCACCGGGGACAGGGCCCCCTACGAGCAGTACTTC
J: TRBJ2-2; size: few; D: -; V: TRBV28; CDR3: CASNSRGGELFF; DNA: TGTGCCAGCAATAGCCGCGGCGGGGAGCTGTTTTTT
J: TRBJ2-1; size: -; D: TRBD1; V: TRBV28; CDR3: CASSLWDRGANEQFF; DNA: TGTGCCAGCAGTTTATGGGACAGGGGAGCGAATGAGCAGTTCTTC
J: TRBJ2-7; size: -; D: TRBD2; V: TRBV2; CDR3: CASSHRGAAAGLAGRPVYEQYF; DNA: TGTGCCAGCAGCCATAGGGGGGCCGCTGCAGGGCTAGCGGGACGACCGGTCTACGAGCAGTACTTC